This T cell receptor beta chain was found in a study of response to subunit inactivated influenza vaccine. In this sample, this clonotype turned up many times. No antigen is known for it. Study conclusions and caveats: There was a suggestion from the authors that each seasonal influenza vaccination recruits few new T cells.

In TCRdb, the RT-PCR reads were re-called with MiXCR into one record per CDR3 protein. Of 170,000 or so distinct CDR3 sequences detected, around a tenth appear once; the ten largest clones hold under 40%. This CDR3 is 15 amino acids long. Between the trimmed V and J ends, which lost 5 bases and 5 bases, there was a span of 18 bases. Germline-derived CDR1 and CDR2 are MNHEY and SVGEGT. The J gene is TRBJ1-1, the V gene TRBV6-2 or TRBV6-3, with TRBD1 as a possible D gene (6 bases). The sample consisted of CD8+ T cells sorted from PBMCs, taken roughly 24 months after vaccination. This clonotype was sampled from a man aged 45 to 70 who received an inactivated influenza vaccine. The DNA for the CDR3 is TGTGCCAGCAGTAGAAGCCGGGACACCCCGACTGAAGCTTTCTTT. It encodes CASSRSRDTPTEAFF.